The clone carrying this T cell receptor beta chain was observed many times. The antigen is not known. RNA transcripts yielded amplified TCR beta CDR3 regions. A first-round RT-PCR of the TCR CDR3 used the HTBI primer set. TCRdb ran MiXCR on the multiplex PCR reads and lists one entry per CDR3 protein. The table shows about 590,000 distinct CDR3 sequences, with around 16% occurring only once. Stable disease denoted Graves' hyperthyroidism without ophthalmopathy progression within 18 months. This entry belongs to a study of T cells in Graves' hyperthyroidism and ophthalmopathy. CDR1 and CDR2 (germline): MNHEY, SMNVEV (reference sequence). CDR3 size: 15 residues. V lost 6 bases, J lost 0 bases, and 12 bases lay in between. Study-level points and caveats: Most thyroid clonotypes expanded above 0.001 appeared in blood too. In validation, the model predicted ophthalmopathy. These predictions came a median about 6.8 months before onset.

The sequenced sample was blood. The V call is TRBV27, the J call TRBJ2-1; TRBD2 is a possible D gene (6 bases). This sequence was found in a young woman with Graves' hyperthyroidism. CDR3 bases: TGTGCCAGCAGCTTAGACGGGAGCTCCTACAATGAGCAGTTCTTC. Its protein is CASSLDGSSYNEQFF.